This T cell receptor beta chain derives from a study of cytomegalovirus exposure and HLA in healthy donors. Overall study context: The approximately 130 validation repertoires and the 650 to 850 first-cohort repertoires shared a platform, a later analysis reported. Study-wide points: Whilst most TCR sequences proved rare, a subset of public TCRs occurred across many donors. According to a subsequent analysis, TCR clusters identified in the first cohort showed a tendency to co-occur across the 100 to 150 validation repertoires.

Remarks on this clone: The antigen is undetermined.

The donors belonged to the roughly 130-subject validation cohort, separate from the approximately 670-subject first cohort. CDR1 LGHNA and CDR2 YSLEER come from the germline V gene. The junction had 10 bases not matched to a gene; V was cut back by 3 bases and J by 7 bases. The CDR3 sequence is 16 residues long. Measured with immunoSEQ multiplex PCR; TCRdb has only the in-frame clones, and not every one. The table lists more than 55,000 clones, roughly 96% of them singletons. Material for sequencing was PBMCs. V and J are TRBV4-3 and TRBJ2-1, with 9 bases that match TRBD2. The receptor's source is a man between 18 and 35 years old in good health and CMV-seronegative. The CDR3 DNA follows: TGCGCCAGCAGCCACGCCCTTAGCGGGAGAGGAAATGAGCAGTTCTTC. This encodes CASSHALSGRGNEQFF.